This T cell receptor (beta chain) was sequenced for a study of shared T cell receptors in the human thymus. TCRdb's table, derived via immunoSEQ multiplex PCR, lists solely in-frame clones and lacks some. The repertoire holds approximately 68,000 clones, with nearly 95% as singletons. V was shortened by 5 bases and J by 5 bases, with 15 bases between the two germline ends. The germline CDR1 and CDR2 sequences are SEHNR and FQNEAQ (reference sequence). The CDR3 sequence is 14 residues long. This clone was observed a few times. Sequenced: thymocytes. The TCR was taken from a human donor. The chain has TRBV7-9 and TRBJ1-1, with D possibly matching TRBD1 (5 bases). CDR3 loop: CASSIDSQCTEAFF. In DNA, the CDR3 is TGTGCCAGCAGCATTGACAGCCAGTGTACTGAAGCTTTCTTT. Filled out from reference TRBV7-9 and TRBJ1-1, the complete variable domain reads DTGVSQNPRHKITKRGQNVTFRCDPISEHNRLYWYRQTLGQGPEFLTYFQNEAQLEKSRLLSDRFSAERPKGSFSTLEIQRTEQGDSAMYLCASSIDSQCTEAFFGQGTRLTVV.